This TCR beta chain was observed in a study of OX40 agonist ivuxolimab in advanced cancers. Regarding the study in general: Ivuxolimab was an agonistic, fully human IgG2 monoclonal antibody directed against OX40 (CD134), a costimulatory receptor. Partial responses occurred in three dose-escalation patients: two with cutaneous melanoma and one with hepatocellular carcinoma. Prior anti-PD-1, anti-PD-L1 or anti-CTLA-4 therapy was permitted, and checkpoint inhibitors had been received by less than 45% of dose-escalation patients. The monotherapy dose-escalation portion (N = 52 patients) of the phase I ivuxolimab trial is reported in the paper. Peripheral TCRbeta sequencing aimed to test whether ivuxolimab altered TCR sequence diversity and caused clonal T-cell expansion. A male proportion of nearly 85% and a mean age of 60 years, ranging from 23 to 79, were recorded for the dose-escalation cohort. Of the roughly 50 dose-escalation patients, hepatocellular carcinoma was present in approximately 20, melanoma in around 15, renal cell carcinoma in 9 and head and neck cancer in 9. Intravenous ivuxolimab was administered to patients every 2 weeks at six dose levels: 0.01, 0.1, 0.3, 1.5, 3 and 10 mg/kg.

The trial excluded patients who had a history of autoimmune disease or were on systemic immunosuppression. Peripheral blood for TCR sequencing was collected from all dose cohorts at baseline, on cycle 4 day 1, and on cycle 7 day 1. The samples were drawn from a first-in-human, open-label, multicenter phase I dose-escalation trial of ivuxolimab. Adults with locally advanced or metastatic melanoma, renal cell carcinoma, hepatocellular carcinoma or head and neck squamous cell carcinoma were enrolled in the trial. Before TCR sequencing, CD4+ T cells and CD8+ T cells were sorted from peripheral blood as separate populations. Summary of the overall study and its limitations: After ivuxolimab, expanded clones were on average more numerous among CD8+ T cells than among CD4+ T cells. At doses of 0.1 to 3.0 mg/kg, clonal expansion of both CD4+ and CD8+ blood T cells was observed from baseline to week 6. Partial responders in the 0.1-3.0 mg/kg groups had among the lowest normalized peripheral clonal expansion, especially among CD8+ T cells. Antigen specificity was not determined for the clonally expanded peripheral T cells. Low levels of normalized T-cell clonal expansion were also seen in some patients who did not respond.

Genomic DNA was isolated from the sorted cells so that the TCRbeta CDR3 region could be sequenced. The immunoSEQ Assay was used to sequence the TCRbeta CDR3 regions. As stored in TCRdb, this immuneACCESS dataset retains in-frame rearrangements with V and J assigned. A fraction of the clones does not appear; measured against another copy, unresolved V genes explain less than half of the discrepancy, and the remainder lacks a known reason. This sample is represented by some 71,000 clones; around 86% of them were singletons. The ten largest make up 2.8% of the sample. Per the germline V gene, LGHNA is the CDR1 and YNFKEQ is the CDR2. The cysteine opens and the phenylalanine closes a CDR3 of 17 amino acids. Kept here is only the CDR3 DNA, which spans 51 bases and is read in frame from base 1. V is pared back by 0 bases and J by 5 bases, with 19 bases lying between the germline termini. Details on this clone: What this receptor recognizes is not known. Base qualities were left out, and no much larger clone turns up one base away.

The chain links TRBV4-2 with TRBJ1-2; TRBD1 is a possible D gene, resting on 6 matching bases. This receptor was identified in an adult with an advanced solid tumor such as melanoma, head and neck, liver or kidney cancer. Material: CD4+ or CD8+ T cells sorted from blood, obtained in a trial of the OX40 agonist ivuxolimab. The CDR3 protein sequence reads: CASSQDLEGGRSYGYTF. The DNA sequence is given as TGTGCCAGCAGCCAAGATCTTGAGGGGGGAAGGAGTTATGGCTACACCTTC.